The rows below give T cell receptor beta chains drawn from one sample of a study of blood T cells in healthy people across ages. TCRdb reprocessed the 5' RACE reads with MiXCR, giving one entry per CDR3 protein. The sample records some 730,000 distinct CDR3 sequences, approximately 22% being singletons. The sample consisted of blood. The receptors derive from a man in his 70s in good health. The CDR3 runs from the conserved cysteine through the conserved F or W. Fields, in order: J gene, D gene, V gene, CDR3 length, clone size, CDR3 DNA, CDR3 protein. A D gene is named only where the DNA matches it firmly. Size values are once, few and many counts, or a class for expanded clones, and some rows have none.

TRBJ2-2,NA,TRBV12-3/TRBV12-4,14,NA,TGTGCCAGCAGTTTCAGGGTAACGGGCGGGGAGCTGTTTTTT,CASSFRVTGGELFF
TRBJ1-1,TRBD1,TRBV12-3/TRBV12-4,13,few,TGTGCCAGCAGTTTTTGGCAGGGGGCTGAAGCTTTCTTT,CASSFWQGAEAFF
TRBJ2-7,TRBD1,TRBV2,14,NA,TGTGCCAGCAGTTCCCAAAGGGACAGCTACGAGCAGTACTTC,CASSSQRDSYEQYF
TRBJ2-3,NA,TRBV5-5,16,NA,TGTGCCAGCAGCTTGATAAGCGGGACAGGCACAGATACGCAGTATTTT,CASSLISGTGTDTQYF
TRBJ2-1,NA,TRBV24-1,16,NA,TGTGCCACCAGTGCGGCTAGCGTTAGCTCCTACAATGAGCAGTTCTTC,CATSAASVSSYNEQFF
TRBJ2-1,TRBD1,TRBV27,13,NA,TGTGCCAGCAGTCTCCCGGGGGACAGGGACCAGTTCTTC,CASSLPGDRDQFF
TRBJ2-3,TRBD2,TRBV7-2,12,NA,TGTGCCAGCAGCACCGGGACTAGGACAAAGTATTTT,CASSTGTRTKYF
TRBJ1-6,NA,TRBV4-3,15,few,TGCGCCAGCAGCCAAGAGGGTGGACTGATAGGACCCCTCCACTTT,CASSQEGGLIGPLHF
TRBJ2-1,TRBD2,TRBV29-1,15,NA,TGCAGCGTTGGGGGGATAGCGGGAGGGGTCAATGAGCAGTTCTTC,CSVGGIAGGVNEQFF
TRBJ1-2,TRBD1,TRBV4-2,18,NA,TGTGCCAGCAGCCAAGAAGAACCTTGGAGAACAGGGGCTTGGGGCTACACCTTC,CASSQEEPWRTGAWGYTF
TRBJ1-1,TRBD1,TRBV6-6,15,NA,TGTGCCAGCAAAGGGGGCCCCTCTATGAACACTGAAGCTTTCTTT,CASKGGPSMNTEAFF
TRBJ1-2,TRBD1,TRBV27,15,NA,TGTGCCAGCAGTTTGTCCGGGACAGGGGGCTTTGGCTACACCTTC,CASSLSGTGGFGYTF
TRBJ2-4,NA,TRBV18,15,few,TGTGCCAGCTCACCAGACCGGGTGACCAAAAACATCCAGTACTTC,CASSPDRVTKNIQYF
TRBJ2-3,NA,TRBV12-3/TRBV12-4,11,NA,TGTGCCAGCAGTTCCGTGTCGATGCAGTATTTT,CASSSVSMQYF
TRBJ1-2,TRBD1,TRBV4-2,16,NA,TGTGCCAGCAGCCGCAGAACCGGGACAGTTAACTATGGCTACACCTTC,CASSRRTGTVNYGYTF
TRBJ2-1,NA,TRBV12-3/TRBV12-4,15,many,TGTGCCAGCAGTTTAGACCCTAGCTCCTACAATGAGCAGTTCTTC,CASSLDPSSYNEQFF
TRBJ2-4,NA,TRBV7-8,16,NA,TGTGCCAGCAGCTTAGTACGGGGGTTAGCCAAACACATTCAGTACTTC,CASSLVRGLAKHIQYF
TRBJ1-4,NA,TRBV18,17,few,TGTGCCAGCACCGTGGATATAAAGGAAGGGGCTAATGAAAAACTGTTTTTT,CASTVDIKEGANEKLFF
TRBJ1-4,NA,TRBV11-2,16,few,TGTGCCAGCAGCTTGACACCTTGGGGCCTTAATGAAAAACTGTTTTTT,CASSLTPWGLNEKLFF
TRBJ1-5,TRBD1,TRBV7-9,20,few,TGTGCCAGCAGCTTAGTACCCGGGACAGGGGCATACTATAGCAATCAGCCCCAGCATTTT,CASSLVPGTGAYYSNQPQHF
TRBJ2-2,NA,TRBV24-1,12,few,TGTGCCACCAGGAAGGAGACCGGGGAGCTGTTTTTT,CATRKETGELFF
TRBJ1-4,NA,TRBV2,13,few,TGTGCCAGCAGTGACTACCTTAATGAAAAACTGTTTTTT,CASSDYLNEKLFF
TRBJ1-5,NA,TRBV7-2,13,few,TGTGCCAGCAGCTTAGCGCGTGGGTCGCCCCAGCATTTT,CASSLARGSPQHF